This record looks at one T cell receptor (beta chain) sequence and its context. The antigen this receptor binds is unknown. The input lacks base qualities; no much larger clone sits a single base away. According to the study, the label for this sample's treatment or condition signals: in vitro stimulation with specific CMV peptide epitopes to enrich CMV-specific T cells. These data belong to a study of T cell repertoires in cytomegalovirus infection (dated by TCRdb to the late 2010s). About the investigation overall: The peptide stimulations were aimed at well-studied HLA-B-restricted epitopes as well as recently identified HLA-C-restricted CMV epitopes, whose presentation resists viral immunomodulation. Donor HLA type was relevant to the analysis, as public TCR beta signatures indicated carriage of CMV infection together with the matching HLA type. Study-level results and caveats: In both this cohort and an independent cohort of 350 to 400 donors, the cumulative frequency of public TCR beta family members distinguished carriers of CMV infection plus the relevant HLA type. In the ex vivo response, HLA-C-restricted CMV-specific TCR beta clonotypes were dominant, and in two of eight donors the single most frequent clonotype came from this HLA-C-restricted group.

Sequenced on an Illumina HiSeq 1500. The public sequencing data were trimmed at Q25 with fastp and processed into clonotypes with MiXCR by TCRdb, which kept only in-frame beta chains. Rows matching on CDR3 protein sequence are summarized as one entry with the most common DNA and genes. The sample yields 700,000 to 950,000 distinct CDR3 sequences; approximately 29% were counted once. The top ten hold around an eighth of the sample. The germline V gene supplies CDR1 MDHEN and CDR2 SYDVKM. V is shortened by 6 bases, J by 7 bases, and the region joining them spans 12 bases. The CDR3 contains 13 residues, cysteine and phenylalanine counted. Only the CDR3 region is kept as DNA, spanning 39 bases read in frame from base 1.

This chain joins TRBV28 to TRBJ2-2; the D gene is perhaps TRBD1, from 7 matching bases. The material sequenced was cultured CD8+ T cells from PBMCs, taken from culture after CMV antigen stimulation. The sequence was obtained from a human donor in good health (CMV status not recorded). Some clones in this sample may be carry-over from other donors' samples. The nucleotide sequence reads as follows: TGTGCCAGCAGCCCCCAGGGGGGCGGGGAGCTGTTTTTT. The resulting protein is CASSPQGGGELFF.